Below are 9 T cell receptor beta chains sequenced from a single sample in a study of blood T cells in healthy people across ages. Then a second PCR, running roughly 7 to 11 cycles, was carried out with a sample-barcoded 5' primer and a J-beta primer mix. TCRdb re-derived calls from the 5' RACE reads in MiXCR, one entry per CDR3 protein. Of around 990,000 distinct CDR3 sequences in the sample, roughly two fifths are singletons; the top ten hold approximately 14%. The sample taken for sequencing was blood. Receptor source: a man between 18 and 29 years old in good health.

Only a few counts were recorded for this clonotype. The rearrangement links TRBV7-2 to TRBJ1-1, with a tentative D call TRBD1 (6 bases). In germline, CDR1 is SGHTA, CDR2 FQGNSA. The CDR3 loop spans 13 amino acids. Trimming stripped 8 bases from V and 11 bases from J, with 21 bases between. The CDR3 region is CASLKNRDWEAFF. The CDR3 DNA follows: TGTGCCAGCCTAAAAAACAGGGATTGGGAGGCTTTCTTT.

On this clonotype itself: A junction boundary mismatches the germline segment, possibly from a read error. The J gene is TRBJ2-1, the V gene TRBV7-9; D perhaps matches TRBD1 (6 bases). CDR1 is SEHNR, CDR2 FQNEAQ, per germline (reference sequence). The CDR3 covers 15 residues. The CDR3 here is CAGSQTGLAYNEQFF. The CDR3 nucleotides are TGTGCCGGCAGCCAGACAGGCCTAGCCTACAATGAGCAGTTCTTC. Drawing the rest from reference TRBV7-9 and TRBJ2-1, the complete variable domain is DTGVSQNPRHKITKRGQNVTFRCDPISEHNRLYWYRQTLGQGPEFLTYFQNEAQLEKSRLLSDRFSAERPKGSFSTLEIQRTEQGDSAMYLCAGSQTGLAYNEQFFGPGTRLTVL.

This chain uses TRBV4-1 with TRBJ1-1, with D possibly TRBD1 on 5 matching bases. This CDR3 has 20 amino acids. V was pared by 4 bases and J by 1 base, with 28 bases between. In germline, CDR1 is MGHRA, CDR2 YSYEKL. CDR3 loop: CASSLHLPFLGSTGNTEAFF. CDR3 in DNA: TGCGCCAGCAGCCTCCACCTCCCTTTCCTAGGGTCAACAGGGAACACTGAAGCTTTCTTT.

The chain links TRBV7-9 to TRBJ1-1, with D possibly matching TRBD1 (6 bases). The CDR3 consists of 16 residues. V lost 3 bases and J lost 3, with 17 bases in between. CDR1 is SEHNR and CDR2 is FQNEAQ in the germline V gene (reference sequence). The CDR3 loop is CASSFRGAGWDTEAFF. CDR3 nucleotide sequence: TGTGCCAGCAGCTTCCGGGGGGCCGGTTGGGACACTGAAGCTTTCTTT.

The V call is TRBV10-2, the J call TRBJ2-1; the match to TRBD2 covers 8 bases. CDR3 size: 14 residues. Germline V gene data show CDR1 as WSHSY and CDR2 as SAAADI. Trimming removed 4 bases from V and 5 bases from J; junction bases left unmatched: 4. The chain's CDR3 is CASSGRLANNEQFF. In DNA form, the CDR3 reads TGCGCCAGCAGTGGAAGACTAGCGAACAATGAGCAGTTCTTC.

Comment on this clonotype: Its ends do not fully match the called genes, so a read error is possible. The V call is TRBV5-1, the J call TRBJ1-5; D gene uncertain. The CDR3 consists of 15 residues. Germline V gene sequence: CDR1 SGHRS, CDR2 YFSETQ. The CDR3 DNA sequence: TGTGCCAGCAGCTTAGAGGGTTCTAGCAATCAGCCCCAGCATTTT. Amino acid sequence: CASSLEGSSNQPQHF.

This rearrangement joins TRBV3-1 to TRBJ2-2; D gene uncertain. Germline V gene data show CDR1 as LGHDT and CDR2 as YNNKEL (reference sequence). CDR3 length: 13 amino acids. Trimming removed 3 bases at V and 5 bases at J, with 7 bases between. CDR3 residues: CASSHLGTGELFF. The CDR3 nucleotides read TGTGCCAGCAGCCATCTCGGGACCGGGGAGCTGTTTTTT.

V is TRBV29-1 and J is TRBJ2-3, with 8 bases lining up with TRBD2. This CDR3 has 15 residues. V gave up 4 bases and J gave up 2 bases; unmatched junction bases: 8. The germline V gene encodes CDR1 SQVTM and CDR2 ANQGSEA. For the CDR3, the DNA is TGCAGCGTTGGAGCGGCGGGAGGACACACAGATACGCAGTATTTT. Translated: CSVGAAGGHTDTQYF.

Only a few counts were recorded for this clonotype. The gene calls are TRBV28 and TRBJ2-3; D is unclear. From germline, CDR1 is MDHEN and CDR2 SYDVKM. Trimming removed 8 bases from V and 5 bases from J, with 17 bases in between. The CDR3 runs 14 residues. The CDR3 DNA reads TGTGCCAGCCAGAATGGAGTTGTTAGAGATACGCAGTATTTT. This sequence encodes CASQNGVVRDTQYF. Supplemented by reference TRBV28 and TRBJ2-3, the full variable domain reads DVKVTQSSRYLVKRTGEKVFLECVQDMDHENMFWYRQDPGLGLRLIYFSYDVKMKEKGDIPEGYSVSREKKERFSLILESASTNQTSMYLCASQNGVVRDTQYFGPGTRLTVL.